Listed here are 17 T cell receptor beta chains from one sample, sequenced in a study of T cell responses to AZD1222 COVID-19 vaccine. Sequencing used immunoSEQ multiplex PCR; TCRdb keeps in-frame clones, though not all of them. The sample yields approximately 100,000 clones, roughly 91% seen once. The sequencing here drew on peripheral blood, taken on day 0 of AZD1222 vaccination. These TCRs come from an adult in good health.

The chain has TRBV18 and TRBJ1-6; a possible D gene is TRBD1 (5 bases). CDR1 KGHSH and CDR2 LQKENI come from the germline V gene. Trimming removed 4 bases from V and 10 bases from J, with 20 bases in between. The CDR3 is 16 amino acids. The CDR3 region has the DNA TGTGCCAGCTCACTCTCCCGGATCCACCGGGACTCACCCCTCCACTTT. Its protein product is CASSLSRIHRDSPLHF. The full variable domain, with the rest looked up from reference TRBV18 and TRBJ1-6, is NAGVMQNPRHLVRRRGQEARLRCSPMKGHSHVYWYRQLPEEGLKFMVYLQKENIIDESGMPKERFSAEFPKEGPSILRIQQVVRGDSAAYFCASSLSRIHRDSPLHFGNGTRLTVT.

This chain's CDR3 is CASSLRGDQETQYF. DNA of the CDR3: TGCGCCAGCAGCTTGAGGGGGGACCAAGAGACCCAGTACTTC. The chain carries TRBV5-1 and TRBJ2-5, with D tentatively TRBD1 or TRBD2 (6 bases each). The CDR3 sequence is 14 residues long. Trimming stripped 1 base from V and 0 bases from J, with 7 bases between. Germline V gene data show CDR1 as SGHRS and CDR2 as YFSETQ.

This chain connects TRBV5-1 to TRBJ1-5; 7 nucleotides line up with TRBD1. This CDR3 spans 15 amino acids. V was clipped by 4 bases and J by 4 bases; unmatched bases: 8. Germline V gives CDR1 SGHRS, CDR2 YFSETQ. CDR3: CASSPTGQQNQPQHF. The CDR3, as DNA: TGCGCCAGCAGCCCGACGGGACAGCAAAATCAGCCCCAGCATTTT.

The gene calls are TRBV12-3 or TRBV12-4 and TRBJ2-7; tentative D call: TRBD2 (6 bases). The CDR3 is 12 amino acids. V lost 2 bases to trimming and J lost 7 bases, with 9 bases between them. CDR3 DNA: TGTGCCAGCAGTTTAATCGGGGGAGAGCAGTACTTC. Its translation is CASSLIGGEQYF.

The CDR3 spells CASSEYDSGYTF. In nucleotides, the CDR3 is TGTGCCAGCAGTGAATACGACTCTGGCTACACCTTC. The chain combines TRBV25-1 with TRBJ1-2; unclear D gene. With 0 bases removed from V and 7 bases from J, the gap between germline ends came to 6 bases. The germline CDR1 and CDR2 sequences are MGHDK and SYGVNS. This CDR3 region has 12 residues.

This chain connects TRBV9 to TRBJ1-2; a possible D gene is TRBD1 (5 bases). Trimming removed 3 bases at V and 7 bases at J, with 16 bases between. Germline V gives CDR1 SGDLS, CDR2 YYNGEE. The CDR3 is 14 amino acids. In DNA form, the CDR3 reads TGTGCCAGCAGCGGACAGTTTTCTTTCGGTGGCTACACCTTC. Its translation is CASSGQFSFGGYTF.

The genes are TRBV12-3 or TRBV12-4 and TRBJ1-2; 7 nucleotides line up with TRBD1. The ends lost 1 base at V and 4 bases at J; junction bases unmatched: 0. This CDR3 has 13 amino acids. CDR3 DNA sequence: TGTGCCAGCAGTTTAGGGGACAGCTATGGCTACACCTTC. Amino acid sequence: CASSLGDSYGYTF.

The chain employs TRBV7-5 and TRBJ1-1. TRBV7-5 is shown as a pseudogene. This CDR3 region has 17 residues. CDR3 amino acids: CARSSLRGSYMNTEAFF. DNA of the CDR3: TGTGCCAGAAGCTCACTACGGGGCAGCTATATGAACACTGAAGCTTTCTTT.

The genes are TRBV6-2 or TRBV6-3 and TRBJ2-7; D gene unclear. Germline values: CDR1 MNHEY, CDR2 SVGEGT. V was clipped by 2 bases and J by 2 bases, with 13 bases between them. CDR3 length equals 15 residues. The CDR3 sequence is CASSYPQEQAYEQYF. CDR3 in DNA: TGTGCCAGCAGTTACCCGCAGGAGCAAGCCTACGAGCAGTACTTC.

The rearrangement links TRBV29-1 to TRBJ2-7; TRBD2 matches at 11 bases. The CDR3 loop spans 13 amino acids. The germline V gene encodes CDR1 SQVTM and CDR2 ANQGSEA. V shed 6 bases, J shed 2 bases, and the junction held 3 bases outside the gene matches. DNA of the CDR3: TGCAGCGTCGTAGCGGGAGGGCCCTACGAGCAGTACTTC. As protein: CSVVAGGPYEQYF.

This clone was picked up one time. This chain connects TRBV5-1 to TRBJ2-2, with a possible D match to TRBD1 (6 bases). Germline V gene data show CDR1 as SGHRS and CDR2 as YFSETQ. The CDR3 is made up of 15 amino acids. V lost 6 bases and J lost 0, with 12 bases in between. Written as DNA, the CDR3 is TGCGCCAGCACCCCCGGGACAACGAACACCGGGGAGCTGTTTTTT. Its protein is CASTPGTTNTGELFF.

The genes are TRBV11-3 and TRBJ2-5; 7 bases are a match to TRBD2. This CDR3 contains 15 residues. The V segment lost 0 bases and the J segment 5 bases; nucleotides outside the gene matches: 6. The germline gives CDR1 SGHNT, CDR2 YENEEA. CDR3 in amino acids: CASSLDPGRGETQYF. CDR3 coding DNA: TGTGCCAGCAGCTTAGACCCGGGGCGGGGGGAGACCCAGTACTTC. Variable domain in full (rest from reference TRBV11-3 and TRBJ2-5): EAGVVQSPRYKIIEKKQPVAFWCNPISGHNTLYWYLQNLGQGPELLIRYENEEAVDDSQLPKDRFSAERLKGVDSTLKIQPAELGDSAVYLCASSLDPGRGETQYFGPGTRLLVL.

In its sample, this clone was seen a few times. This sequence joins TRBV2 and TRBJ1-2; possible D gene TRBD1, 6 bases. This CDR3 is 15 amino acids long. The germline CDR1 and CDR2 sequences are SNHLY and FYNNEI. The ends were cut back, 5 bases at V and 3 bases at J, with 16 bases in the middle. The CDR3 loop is CASSPQGFWDYGYTF. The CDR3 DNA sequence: TGTGCCAGCAGTCCGCAGGGGTTTTGGGACTATGGCTACACCTTC. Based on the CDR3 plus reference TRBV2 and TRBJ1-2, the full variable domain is EPEVTQTPSHQVTQMGQEVILRCVPISNHLYFYWYRQILGQKVEFLVSFYNNEISEKSEIFDDQFSVERPDGSNFTLKIRSTKLEDSAMYFCASSPQGFWDYGYTFGSGTRLTVV.

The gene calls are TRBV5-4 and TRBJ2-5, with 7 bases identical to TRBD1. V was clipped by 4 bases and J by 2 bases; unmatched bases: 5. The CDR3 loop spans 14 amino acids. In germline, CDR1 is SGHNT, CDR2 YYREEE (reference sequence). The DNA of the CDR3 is TGTGCCAGCAGCACTGGGACAGCGCAAGAGACCCAGTACTTC. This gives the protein CASSTGTAQETQYF.

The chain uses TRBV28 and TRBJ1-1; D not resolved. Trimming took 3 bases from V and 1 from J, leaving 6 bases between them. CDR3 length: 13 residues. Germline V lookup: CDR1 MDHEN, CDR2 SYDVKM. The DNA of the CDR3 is TGTGCCAGCAGTTTCCCGCCGAACACTGAAGCTTTCTTT. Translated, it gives CASSFPPNTEAFF.

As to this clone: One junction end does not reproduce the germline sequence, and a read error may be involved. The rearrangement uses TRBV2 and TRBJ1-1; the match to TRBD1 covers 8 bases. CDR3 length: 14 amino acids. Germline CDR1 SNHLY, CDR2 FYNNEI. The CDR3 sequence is CASSARTGNPEAFF. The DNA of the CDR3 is TGTGCCAGCAGTGCTAGGACAGGGAACCCTGAAGCTTTCTTT.

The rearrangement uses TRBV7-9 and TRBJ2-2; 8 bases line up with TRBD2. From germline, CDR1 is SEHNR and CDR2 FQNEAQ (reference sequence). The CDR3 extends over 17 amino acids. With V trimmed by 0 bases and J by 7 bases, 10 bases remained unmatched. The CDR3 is CASSLALVAGGGGELFF. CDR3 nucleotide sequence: TGTGCCAGCAGCTTAGCGCTTGTCGCGGGAGGTGGCGGGGAGCTGTTTTTT.